The subject of this entry is one T cell receptor (beta chain). The antigen is undetermined. The time point: week 11, during vaccination. Doses comprised 300 ug of mutant IDH1 20-mer peptide each, plus topical imiquimod. This sample stems from a study of a mutant IDH1 vaccine in newly diagnosed glioma. Study details: Each patient was administered eight vaccinations, scheduled in weeks 1, 3, 5, 7, 11, 15, 19 and 23. Before enrollment, the patients had been treated with radiotherapy alone, temozolomide alone, or both together. Most of them had received both.

Measured with immunoSEQ multiplex PCR; TCRdb has only the in-frame clones, and not every one. The sample consists of approximately 110,000 clones, 75% to 90% of them appearing once. CDR3 length: 15 amino acids. CDR1 is MDHEN, CDR2 SYDVKM, per germline. Trimming stripped 2 bases from V and 6 bases from J, with 14 bases between. Study results and limitations: Seemingly, pseudoprogression had no relation to changes in the top peripheral T cell clonotypes.

The source of this sequence is a woman in her forties or fifties with glioma. The sequencing used PBMCs, collected from a glioma patient whose treatment included an IDH1 peptide vaccine. The rearrangement uses TRBV28 and TRBJ1-5; weak D call: TRBD1 (6 bases). The CDR3 here is CASSLHGGRFQPQHF. The CDR3 DNA sequence: TGTGCCAGCAGTTTACACGGGGGCAGATTTCAGCCCCAGCATTTT.